A selection of T cell receptor beta chains follows, all from one sample in a study of identical twins. Using its own MiXCR run on the 5' RACE reads, TCRdb lists one record per CDR3 protein. The repertoire has 1.5 million to 2 million distinct CDR3 sequences, about 32% of them found once; the top ten carry 0.25% to 0.3%. The sequencing sample was made of cord blood. Receptor source: a newborn girl in good health. Each CDR3 is given with its conserved first and last residue. The D gene is left open where the match is weak. For some rows the clone size is stated as once, few or many, or as a class when expanded; others skip it.

>NA|TRBV5-1|NA|13|TRBJ2-1
CASSLVLEEKEFF
TGCGCCAGCAGCTTGGTCCTGGAAGAAAAGGAGTTCTTC
>few|TRBV7-2|TRBD2|17|TRBJ2-3
CASSLVLAGLSTDTQYF
TGTGCCAGCAGCTTAGTACTAGCGGGGCTTAGCACAGATACGCAGTATTTT
>NA|TRBV20-1|NA|13|TRBJ1-5
CSAMTTSNQPQHF
TGCAGTGCTATGACCACTAGCAATCAGCCCCAGCATTTT
>NA|TRBV6-2/TRBV6-3|NA|16|TRBJ2-7
CASSPVTMSLAYEQYF
TGTGCCAGCAGCCCAGTTACGATGAGCCTAGCCTACGAGCAGTACTTC
>few|TRBV19|NA|14|TRBJ2-3
CASSIGQGTDTQYF
TGTGCCAGTAGTATCGGGCAGGGCACAGATACGCAGTATTTT
>few|TRBV27|TRBD2|19|TRBJ2-6
CASSYSRLAGGEGANVLTF
TGTGCCAGCAGTTACTCCCGACTAGCGGGAGGGGAAGGGGCCAACGTCCTGACTTTC
>NA|TRBV6-5|NA|17|TRBJ2-3
CASSYSSRRASTGTQYF
TGTGCCAGCAGTTACTCGTCTCGGCGGGCTAGCACAGGTACGCAGTATTTT
>few|TRBV20-1|NA|14|TRBJ1-5
CSVPKGGSNQPQHF
TGCAGTGTACCAAAAGGGGGGAGCAATCAGCCCCAGCATTTT
>many|TRBV18|TRBD1|13|TRBJ2-7
CASSPGQGDEQYF
TGTGCCAGCAGTCCCGGACAGGGTGACGAGCAGTACTTC
>many|TRBV18|NA|11|TRBJ2-3
CASSPTDTQYF
TGTGCCAGCAGCCCCACAGATACGCAGTATTTT
>few|TRBV6-6|NA|12|TRBJ2-5
CASGPEQETQYF
TGTGCCAGCGGGCCGGAGCAAGAGACCCAGTACTTC
>few|TRBV10-1|NA|12|TRBJ2-7
CASSDASYEQYF
TGCGCCAGCAGTGACGCTAGCTACGAGCAGTACTTC
>NA|TRBV29-1|NA|12|TRBJ1-1
CSVEARETEAFF
TGCAGCGTTGAAGCCCGGGAAACTGAAGCTTTCTTT
>few|TRBV5-1|NA|16|TRBJ2-5
CASSSNGGAGGETQYF
TGCGCCAGCAGCTCAAACGGCGGAGCCGGGGGAGAGACCCAGTACTTC
>many|TRBV7-2|NA|15|TRBJ2-4
CASSLSLGAKNIQYF
TGTGCCAGCAGCTTAAGTTTAGGCGCCAAAAACATTCAGTACTTC
>NA|TRBV2|NA|15|TRBJ1-5
CASRARGGSNQPQHF
TGTGCCAGCCGGGCAAGAGGAGGAAGCAATCAGCCCCAGCATTTT
>many|TRBV12-3/TRBV12-4|NA|14|TRBJ1-2
CASSLRGAVYGYTF
TGTGCCAGCAGTTTACGGGGGGCGGTCTATGGCTACACCTTC
>NA|TRBV18|TRBD2|17|TRBJ2-3
CASSRDRTSGSTDTQYF
TGTGCCAGCTCACGGGACAGGACTAGCGGGAGCACAGATACGCAGTATTTT
>NA|TRBV10-3|TRBD1|14|TRBJ2-1
CAISTGQGLNEQFF
TGTGCCATCAGTACCGGACAGGGCCTCAATGAGCAGTTCTTC
>NA|TRBV20-1|NA|15|TRBJ2-3
CSARRDSLSTDTQYF
TGCAGTGCTCGCCGAGACAGCTTGAGCACAGATACGCAGTATTTT
>few|TRBV11-2|TRBD1|14|TRBJ2-7
CASSFGQGVGEQYF
TGTGCCAGCAGCTTTGGACAGGGTGTTGGCGAGCAGTACTTC
>NA|TRBV5-1|NA|14|TRBJ2-2
CASSLVQGTGELFF
TGCGCCAGCAGCTTGGTTCAGGGCACCGGGGAGCTGTTTTTT
>NA|TRBV2|TRBD2|15|TRBJ2-7
CASIWTSGTYNEQYF
TGTGCCAGCATTTGGACTAGCGGTACCTACAATGAGCAGTACTTC
>few|TRBV10-3|NA|14|TRBJ2-5
CAISEGGSYNEQYF
TGTGCCATCAGTGAAGGAGGTTCCTACAATGAGCAGTACTTC
>NA|TRBV11-2|TRBD1|15|TRBJ1-2
CASTLTPGGTYGYTF
TGTGCCAGCACCCTTACGCCAGGGGGAACCTATGGCTACACCTTC
>few|TRBV7-8|TRBD2|16|TRBJ2-7
CASSLRTSGSYNEQYF
TGTGCCAGCAGCTTACGCACTAGCGGGAGTTACAATGAGCAGTACTTC
>NA|TRBV20-1|TRBD2|17|TRBJ2-1
CSARVLAGERAYNEQFF
TGCAGTGCTAGAGTCCTAGCGGGAGAAAGGGCTTACAATGAGCAGTTCTTC
>NA|TRBV10-3|NA|13|TRBJ2-1
CAISESRTPQQFF
TGTGCCATCAGTGAGTCCCGGACGCCGCAGCAGTTCTTC